This T cell receptor beta chain was profiled in a study of OX40 agonist ivuxolimab in advanced cancers. Study at large: It was permissible to have had prior anti-PD-1, anti-PD-L1 or anti-CTLA-4 therapy, and around 40% had some. Of the patients, three showed partial responses, one with hepatocellular carcinoma and two with cutaneous melanoma.

Concerning this clone itself: Its antigen remains unknown.

The CDR3 contains 14 residues. V shed 2 bases and J shed 4 bases, with 11 bases lying between them. Germline values: CDR1 MNHNY, CDR2 SVGAGI (reference sequence). Profiled with immunoSEQ multiplex PCR; TCRdb holds only in-frame clones, not every one. The repertoire holds 70,000 to 80,000 clones, with roughly 93% as singletons. Baseline was the first blood sampling point, followed by cycle 4 day 1 and cycle 7 day 1. General study results and limits: Blood T cells, both CD4+ and CD8+, expanded clonally by week 6 at 0.1 to 3.0 mg/kg.

The sample in question was CD4+ or CD8+ T cells sorted from blood, obtained in a trial of the OX40 agonist ivuxolimab. This TCR derives from an adult with an advanced solid tumor such as melanoma, head and neck, liver or kidney cancer. The chain joins TRBV6-6 to TRBJ1-1; D is perhaps TRBD1 (5 bases). CDR3 in DNA: TGTGCCAGCAGTTACACAGGACCTGGCACTGAAGCTTTCTTT. Protein: CASSYTGPGTEAFF.